This T cell receptor beta chain is from a study of T-cell reconstitution after alpha-beta-depleted transplantation in children. General study results and limits: Day-60 TCRbeta diversity that was high in some patients was derived from surviving recipient T cells and thymic progenitors. Reportedly, alpha-beta T cells present about two months post-transplant originated from several hundred expanded clones of graft origin. A year post-transplant, T-cell counts and diversity derived mostly from newly produced T cells.

Trimming shortened V by 0 bases and J by 4 bases, and 12 bases separated the two germline ends. The CDR3 covers 14 residues. Germline assignment: CDR1 GTSNPN and CDR2 SVGIG (reference sequence). There are a few counts of this clonotype. Antigen: not known. Library preparation (for TCRbeta) was performed with unique molecular identifiers. TCRdb used MiXCR to reprocess the PCR reads, holding one entry per CDR3 protein. The table lists about 300,000 distinct CDR3 sequences, roughly 7.8% of them singletons. The chain combines TRBV30 with TRBJ1-2; maybe TRBD1 (5 bases). The sample was peripheral blood, taken 360 days after TCRalphabeta/CD19-depleted stem cell transplant. The receptor was derived from a female patient aged 2 to 10 who had a stem cell transplant for Fanconi anemia, so the T cells may come from the graft donor. In DNA form, the CDR3 reads TGTGCCTGGAGTGTAGGGGTCGGGAGCTATGGCTACACCTTC. Encoded protein: CAWSVGVGSYGYTF.